The following is a T cell receptor beta chain sequence with its context. This sample stems from a study of control samples from healthy donors and cancer patients. The CDR3 is made up of 14 amino acids. The germline gives CDR1 LNHDA, CDR2 SQIVND (reference sequence). The ends were cut back, 6 bases at V and 4 bases at J, with 15 bases in the middle. Method: immunoSEQ multiplex PCR; TCRdb's copy keeps in-frame clones and lacks some. Of under 150,000 clones detected, 88% appear once; the ten largest clones hold around 3.5%. The sequence was obtained from a man aged 40-55 years in good health. Sequenced input: blood. V and J are TRBV19 and TRBJ1-2; D is possibly TRBD1 (6 bases). CDR3 sequence reads: CASSPGDLPYGYTF. The CDR3 DNA sequence: TGTGCCAGTAGCCCAGGGGACCTCCCCTATGGCTACACCTTC.